The 29 T cell receptor beta chains given below trace back to one sample, sequenced in a study of Graves' ophthalmopathy and Graves' hyperthyroidism. CDR3 regions of TCR beta were amplified from RNA transcripts. HTBI primers were used in a first-round RT-PCR, which preceded a second-round multiplex PCR. From the multiplex PCR reads, TCRdb called clonotypes with MiXCR, one entry per CDR3 protein. The table records 200,000 to 300,000 distinct CDR3 sequences, around 42% of them present only once. Input material: peripheral blood. The receptors here all came from an adult man with Graves' ophthalmopathy.

The CDR3 here is CSARPGGYNSPLHF. The CDR3 nucleotides are TGCAGTGCTAGACCAGGAGGCTATAATTCACCCCTCCACTTT. The chain joins TRBV20-1 to TRBJ1-6; D unclear. The V and J ends lost 2 bases and 3 bases respectively, with 8 bases between them. The CDR3 consists of 14 residues. Germline-derived CDR1 and CDR2 are DFQATT and SNEGSKA (reference sequence).

The V and J genes are TRBV7-8 and TRBJ2-7, with TRBD1 as a possible D gene (6 bases). This CDR3 is built from 14 residues. Germline-derived CDR1 and CDR2 are SGHVS and FQNEAQ. V gave up 5 bases and J gave up 2 bases, with 13 bases separating them. CDR3 sequence: CASSPSTGTYEQYF. The CDR3 region has the DNA TGTGCCAGCAGCCCTTCGACAGGTACCTACGAGCAGTACTTC. Together with reference TRBV7-8 and TRBJ2-7, the CDR3 gives the full variable domain: GAGVSQSPRYKVAKRGQDVALRCDPISGHVSLFWYQQALGQGPEFLTYFQNEAQLDKSGLPSDRFFAERPEGSVSTLKIQRTQQEDSAVYLCASSPSTGTYEQYFGPGTRLTVT.

This clonotype occurred a few times. The CDR3 spells CASSRTVDSSGANVLTF. The CDR3 DNA follows: TGTGCCAGCAGTCGAACTGTTGACAGTTCCGGGGCCAACGTCCTGACTTTC. This chain links TRBV6-6 with TRBJ2-6; the D gene is possibly TRBD1 (5 bases). V was shortened by 5 bases and J by 4 bases, with 18 bases between the two germline ends. Germline CDR1 MNHNY, CDR2 SVGAGI (reference sequence). This CDR3 has 17 residues.

The chain carries TRBV4-3 and TRBJ2-5; a weak D match, TRBD2 (5 bases). V lost 4 bases to trimming and J lost 5 bases, with 11 bases between them. Germline V lookup: CDR1 LGHNA, CDR2 YSLEER. The CDR3 totals 13 residues. Here the CDR3 DNA reads TGCGCCAGCAGCCTCACTAGGGCGGAGACCCAGTACTTC. Translating it yields CASSLTRAETQYF.

This clonotype was found a few times. The gene calls are TRBV7-9 and TRBJ2-2; D unclear. Between the trimmed V and J ends, which lost 2 bases and 8 bases, there was a span of 6 bases. This CDR3 is built from 12 residues. Germline V lookup: CDR1 SEHNR, CDR2 FQNEAQ (reference sequence). In DNA, the CDR3 is TGTGCCAGCAGCTTAATCCTGGGGGAGCTGTTTTTT. Encoded protein: CASSLILGELFF. Full variable domain (missing parts from reference TRBV7-9 and TRBJ2-2): DTGVSQNPRHKITKRGQNVTFRCDPISEHNRLYWYRQTLGQGPEFLTYFQNEAQLEKSRLLSDRFSAERPKGSFSTLEIQRTEQGDSAMYLCASSLILGELFFGEGSRLTVL.

This clonotype was seen a handful of times. The chain carries TRBV24-1 and TRBJ2-7, with 9 bases aligning to TRBD2. The CDR3 totals 13 residues. With V trimmed by 9 bases and J by 0 bases, 2 bases remained unmatched. CDR1 and CDR2 from the germline V gene are KGHDR and SFDVKD. This CDR3 is CATQREASYEQYF. CDR3 bases: TGTGCCACCCAGCGGGAGGCCTCCTACGAGCAGTACTTC.

The J gene is TRBJ2-7, the V gene TRBV10-2; tentatively, D is TRBD2 (6 bases). Trimming removed 6 bases at V and 3 bases at J, with 12 bases between. Germline CDR1 and CDR2: WSHSY and SAAADI. The CDR3 covers 13 residues. The CDR3 bases are TGCGCCAGCAGCGCCTCGGGAGACTACGAGCAGTACTTC. Protein: CASSASGDYEQYF.

Concerning this clonotype: As the CDR3 is not closed by the conserved phenylalanine or tryptophan, this likely results from a read error. The DNA is omitted, as the CDR3 cannot be located on it reliably, and the CDR3 follows TCRdb's listing. The V gene is TRBV9, the J gene TRBJ1-6; TRBD1 was called by the table and not checked on the DNA. From germline, CDR1 is SGDLS and CDR2 YYNGEE. Both ends counted, the CDR3 spans 8 residues. CDR3 region: CASSVSGE.

The chain uses TRBV27 and TRBJ1-2; 8 positions match TRBD1. CDR3 length: 15 amino acids. Germline CDR1 is MNHEY and CDR2 is SMNVEV (reference sequence). Trimming removed 5 bases from V and 4 bases from J; junction bases left unmatched: 9. The CDR3 region is CASSPSTGARYGYTF. In DNA form, the CDR3 reads TGTGCCAGCAGTCCATCGACAGGGGCCCGCTATGGCTACACCTTC.

Ten or more counts support this clonotype. The chain combines TRBV10-3 with TRBJ1-6; 9 bases are shared with TRBD1. CDR3 length equals 14 residues. From germline, CDR1 is ENHRY and CDR2 SYGVKD. The V segment lost 5 bases and the J segment 10 bases; nucleotides outside the gene matches: 6. The CDR3 bases are TGTGCCATCAGTTGGGGACAGGGTGGGTCACCCCTCCACTTT. Translating gives CAISWGQGGSPLHF.

A few counts support this clonotype. The J gene is TRBJ2-6, the V gene TRBV12-3 or TRBV12-4; D ambiguous. The V end lost 4 bases, the J end lost 0 bases, and 10 bases lay between the germline ends. The CDR3 runs 16 residues. This chain's CDR3 is CASSYRPISGANVLTF. The CDR3 coding sequence is TGTGCCAGCAGTTACCGACCAATCTCTGGGGCCAACGTCCTGACTTTC.

The chain employs TRBV5-4 and TRBJ1-4, with 9 bases aligning to TRBD1. The CDR3 extends over 14 amino acids. Unmatched junction bases numbered 2, after V lost 0 bases and J lost 8 bases. The germline V gene encodes CDR1 SGHNT and CDR2 YYREEE (reference sequence). CDR3: CASSLDRGHEKLFF. The CDR3, as DNA: TGTGCCAGCAGCTTGGACAGGGGGCACGAAAAACTGTTTTTT.

To note about this clonotype: This CDR3 is missing its conserved last phenylalanine or tryptophan, likely due to a read error. The limits of the CDR3 on the DNA are not certain, so only TCRdb's listed CDR3 is given. CDR3 protein: CASSHQDRDY. The chain couples TRBV5-5 to TRBJ1-5; the D call in the table, TRBD1, was not verified against the DNA. A total of 10 residues make up the CDR3, ends included. Germline-derived CDR1 and CDR2 are SGHKS and YYEKEE (reference sequence).

This clonotype was found a few times. The chain combines TRBV5-1 with TRBJ1-1, with D possibly being TRBD1 (6 bases). V was shortened by 4 bases and J by 5 bases, with 12 bases between the two germline ends. CDR3 length: 13 amino acids. The V gene's germline CDR1 is SGHRS and CDR2 YFSETQ. The chain's CDR3 is CASSGEGGTEAFF. Written as DNA, the CDR3 is TGCGCCAGCAGCGGGGAAGGGGGGACTGAAGCTTTCTTT.

This chain connects TRBV2 to TRBJ1-1; TRBD1 agrees at 7 bases. The V and J ends lost 5 bases and 5 bases, in that order; junction bases with no gene match: 11. CDR1 SNHLY and CDR2 FYNNEI come from the germline V gene. The CDR3 sequence is 15 residues long. CDR3 in DNA: TGTGCCAGCAGTTATCGTCTGGACAGGCTAACTGAAGCTTTCTTT. Protein product: CASSYRLDRLTEAFF.

With regard to this clonotype: At one end the junction does not follow the germline gene, possibly because of a read error. The genes are TRBV10-3 and TRBJ1-1, with a tentative D call TRBD1 (5 bases). This CDR3 has 15 residues. Looked up from germline, CDR1 is ENHRY and CDR2 is SYGVKD. The CDR3 sequence: CASSEAIMGDTEAFF. CDR3 in DNA: TGTGCCAGCAGTGAAGCAATTATGGGGGACACTGAAGCTTTCTTT.

The chain recombines TRBV24-1 with TRBJ1-5, with D perhaps matching TRBD1 (5 bases). This CDR3 is built from 16 residues. From germline, CDR1 is KGHDR and CDR2 SFDVKD. The V and J ends lost 6 bases and 3 bases respectively, with 17 bases between them. In DNA, the CDR3 is TGTGCCACCAGTACCTCGGGGGAATTAGACAATCAGCCCCAGCATTTT. It is translated as CATSTSGELDNQPQHF.

The rearrangement links TRBV25-1 to TRBJ2-5, with D maybe TRBD2 (6 bases). Trimming pared 5 bases from V and 5 bases from J, leaving 21 bases between. In germline, CDR1 is MGHDK, CDR2 SYGVNS. CDR3 size: 16 residues. The CDR3, as DNA: TGTGCCAGCAGTTCTACTACGGGGGAGCCGAGCGAGACCCAGTACTTC. Translated, it gives CASSSTTGEPSETQYF.

The chain carries TRBV4-1 and TRBJ2-7; D perhaps matches TRBD2 (6 bases). CDR1 MGHRA and CDR2 YSYEKL come from the germline V gene. V gave up 0 bases and J gave up 3 bases, with 15 bases separating them. The CDR3 consists of 16 residues. The CDR3 reads CASSQEGYLGGYEQYF. The CDR3 bases are TGCGCCAGCAGCCAAGAGGGGTACCTCGGGGGCTACGAGCAGTACTTC.

This clonotype has just a few counts. The chain is built from TRBV5-1 and TRBJ1-2; 7 bases align to TRBD1. CDR1 and CDR2 from the germline V gene are SGHRS and YFSETQ. Trimming removed 3 bases from V and 7 bases from J; junction bases left unmatched: 12. This CDR3 has 15 amino acids. CDR3 in amino acids: CASSSPRQGEGGYTF. In DNA, the CDR3 is TGCGCCAGCAGCTCTCCTCGACAGGGAGAGGGTGGCTACACCTTC.

The rearrangement joins TRBV20-1 to TRBJ2-2; TRBD1 agrees at 9 bases. The CDR3 is 17 amino acids. The V and J ends lost 1 base and 7 bases, in that order; junction bases with no gene match: 13. CDR1 is DFQATT, CDR2 SNEGSKA, per germline (reference sequence). The CDR3 DNA follows: TGCAGTGCTAGAGCGCTTGTACAGGGGGCGCGCGACGGGGAGCTGTTTTTT. This encodes CSARALVQGARDGELFF.

CDR3 coding DNA: TGTGCCAGCTCACGGGGACAGGAGAACACTGAAGCTTTCTTT. As protein: CASSRGQENTEAFF. The rearrangement links TRBV18 to TRBJ1-1; 8 nucleotides agree with TRBD1. The CDR3 spans 14 residues. V trimming: 4 bases; J trimming: 1 base; junction bases outside the gene matches: 2. CDR1 is KGHSH and CDR2 is LQKENI in the germline V gene.

The rearrangement links TRBV29-1 to TRBJ2-7, with 9 bases identical to TRBD1. The CDR3 loop spans 13 amino acids. Trimming at V came to 4 bases and at J to 4 bases, leaving 5 bases not matched to a gene. The germline V gene encodes CDR1 SQVTM and CDR2 ANQGSEA. The CDR3 nucleotides read TGCAGCGTTGCCCCGGGACAGGGATACGAGCAGTACTTC. Translation gives CSVAPGQGYEQYF.

As regards this clonotype: A much larger clone differs by one base, so this may be a read error. V is TRBV7-2 and J is TRBJ1-2, with D tentatively TRBD1 (5 bases). CDR1 and CDR2 (germline): SGHTA, FQGNSA. This CDR3 is 14 amino acids long. CDR3 nucleotides: TGTGTCAGCAGCTTCGGGGTGGGGGTCTATGGCTACACCTTC. It specifies CVSSFGVGVYGYTF.

The V call is TRBV2, the J call TRBJ1-5, with 7 bases identical to TRBD1. The CDR3 runs 15 residues. V lost 6 bases, J lost 5 bases, and 10 bases stayed unmatched. Germline loops: CDR1 SNHLY, CDR2 FYNNEI. The CDR3 nucleotides are TGTGCCAGCAGACCCGGGGGAGGGGGCGATCAGCCCCAGCATTTT. Translated: CASRPGGGGDQPQHF.

This sequence joins TRBV19 and TRBJ2-7; 8 nucleotides line up with TRBD1. CDR3 length: 14 amino acids. Germline V gives CDR1 LNHDA, CDR2 SQIVND (reference sequence). With 4 bases clipped from V and 6 bases from J, the junction kept 8 bases outside the gene matches. The CDR3 DNA follows: TGTGCCAGTAGTAGGACAGGGTATCTGGGCGAGCAGTACTTC. Its translation is CASSRTGYLGEQYF. Drawing the rest from reference TRBV19 and TRBJ2-7, the complete variable domain is DGGITQSPKYLFRKEGQNVTLSCEQNLNHDAMYWYRQDPGQGLRLIYYSQIVNDFQKGDIAEGYSVSREKKESFPLTVTSAQKNPTAFYLCASSRTGYLGEQYFGPGTRLTVT.

This clonotype was picked up a small number of times. This rearrangement joins TRBV19 to TRBJ2-2; TRBD1 is a possible D gene (6 bases). Germline V gives CDR1 LNHDA, CDR2 SQIVND (reference sequence). The CDR3 loop spans 12 amino acids. Trimming took 11 bases from V and 6 from J, leaving 13 bases between them. Here the CDR3 DNA reads TGTGCCGCCCTTCAGGGGTCCGGGGAGCTGTTTTTT. This encodes CAALQGSGELFF.

This chain uses TRBV20-1 with TRBJ1-5; D is undetermined. The germline V gene has CDR1 DFQATT and CDR2 SNEGSKA (reference sequence). V was pared by 0 bases and J by 4 bases, with 10 bases between. The CDR3 is 14 residues long. The CDR3 nucleotides are TGCAGTGCTAGAGATGGGAAGGATAATCAGCCCCAGCATTTT. The encoded protein is CSARDGKDNQPQHF.

Written as DNA, the CDR3 is TGTGCCAGCAGTTTAAAAGAAGCTTTCTTT. Its protein is CASSLKEAFF. The V and J genes are TRBV7-9 and TRBJ1-1; D is ambiguous. Germline V gene lookup returns CDR1 SEHNR and CDR2 FQNEAQ (reference sequence). V was clipped by 6 bases and J by 8 bases, with 7 bases between them. This CDR3 contains 10 residues.